A selection of T cell receptor beta chains follows, all from one sample in a study of blood T cell repertoires in COVID-19. Clones were sequenced by immunoSEQ multiplex PCR, and TCRdb holds only the in-frame ones, with some missing. The sample holds 55,000 or so clones; 87% are singletons and the top ten take around 6.4%. The specimen sequenced was peripheral blood. These receptors were taken from a woman in her fifties or sixties with COVID-19, enrolled during active disease. Each CDR3 is given with its conserved first and last residue. The order of the fields is clone size, V gene, D gene, J gene, CDR3 protein, CDR3 DNA. The D gene is left open where the match is weak. Where a row states a size, it is once, few, many or the class of an expanded clone; other rows omit it.

>once|TRBV27|-|TRBJ2-1
CASSFREPSYNEQFF
TGTGCCAGCAGTTTTCGGGAGCCCTCCTACAATGAGCAGTTCTTC
>-|TRBV7-8|TRBD2|TRBJ2-5
CASSLRPGGGPAKETQYF
TGTGCCAGCAGCTTACGGCCGGGAGGGGGTCCAGCCAAAGAGACCCAGTACTTC
>-|TRBV11-3|-|TRBJ1-1
CASRLNGPEGAEAFF
TGTGCCAGCAGGCTTAACGGGCCGGAGGGAGCCGAAGCTTTCTTT
>-|TRBV4-2|-|TRBJ1-3
CASSPDTRSGNTIYF
TGTGCCAGCAGCCCTGACACCCGCTCTGGAAACACCATATATTTT
>-|TRBV6-2/TRBV6-3|-|TRBJ2-3
CASSYSRDTQYF
TGTGCCAGCAGTTATAGTAGAGATACGCAGTATTTT
>-|TRBV10-1|-|TRBJ1-4
CASSEQAGEKLFF
TGCGCCAGCAGTGAACAGGCCGGGGAAAAACTGTTTTTT
>-|TRBV7-6|-|TRBJ2-6
CASSPTPTGANVLTF
TGTGCCAGCAGCCCGACACCTACTGGGGCCAACGTCCTGACTTTC
>-|TRBV6-5|-|TRBJ2-1
CASIGIQGSYNEQFF
TGTGCCAGCATTGGAATACAGGGATCTTACAATGAGCAGTTCTTC
>-|TRBV30|-|TRBJ1-1
CAWSGTGTTEAFF
TGTGCCTGGAGTGGAACAGGGACCACTGAAGCTTTCTTT
>-|TRBV15|-|TRBJ1-6
CATSRPTANSGFPLHF
TGTGCCACCAGCAGACCCACAGCCAATTCCGGATTTCCCCTCCACTTT
>-|TRBV15|-|TRBJ2-3
CATNTGFGDTQYF
TGTGCCACCAACACAGGTTTCGGGGATACGCAGTATTTT
>-|TRBV7-3|-|TRBJ2-2
CASSLTAGQLTGELFF
TGTGCCAGCAGCTTAACCGCGGGGCAGCTCACCGGGGAGCTGTTTTTT
>few|TRBV7-9|-|TRBJ2-7
CASSSEDTTYEQYF
TGTGCCAGCAGCTCTGAGGACACGACGTACGAGCAGTACTTC
>-|TRBV6-1|TRBD1|TRBJ2-7
CASSEMSGGAYEQYF
TGTGCCAGCAGTGAAATGTCAGGGGGCGCTTACGAGCAGTACTTC
>-|TRBV25-1|TRBD2|TRBJ2-5
CASSEWGLAGGAETQYF
TGTGCCAGCAGTGAATGGGGACTAGCGGGAGGGGCAGAGACCCAGTACTTC
>-|TRBV9|TRBD1|TRBJ2-1
CASSTGVGDRGRDEQFF
TGTGCCAGCAGCACAGGAGTAGGGGACAGGGGGCGGGATGAGCAGTTCTTC
>few|TRBV6-4|TRBD2|TRBJ2-1
CASSDSDSGSNEQFF
TGTGCCAGCAGTGACTCAGATAGCGGGAGCAATGAGCAGTTCTTC
>once|TRBV3-1/TRBV3-2|-|TRBJ1-4
CASSRKRARSEKLFF
TGTGCCAGCAGCCGCAAGAGGGCGCGGAGTGAAAAACTGTTTTTT
>-|TRBV6-5|TRBD1|TRBJ2-7
CASRAGGYEQYF
TGTGCCAGCAGGGCAGGGGGCTACGAGCAGTACTTC
>-|TRBV6-5|-|TRBJ1-1
CASSYAGTEAFF
TGTGCCAGCAGTTACGCGGGCACTGAAGCTTTCTTT
>-|TRBV7-2|-|TRBJ1-5
CASSYYREQPQHF
TGTGCCAGCAGCTATTATCGGGAACAGCCCCAGCATTTT
>-|TRBV11-2|-|TRBJ1-4
CASSLSSNEKLFF
TGTGCCAGCAGCTTAAGTAGTAATGAAAAACTGTTTTTT
>-|TRBV6-6|-|TRBJ2-5
CASSPGLPPQETQYF
TGTGCCAGCAGTCCCGGTCTTCCCCCCCAAGAGACCCAGTACTTC
>-|TRBV28|-|TRBJ1-2
CASSFGSAGYTNYGYTF
TGTGCCAGCAGTTTCGGGTCGGCAGGGTACACTAACTATGGCTACACCTTC
>-|TRBV11-2|TRBD2|TRBJ2-7
CASSRRAAGGFNEQYF
TGTGCCAGCAGCCGTAGGGCGGCGGGAGGCTTTAACGAGCAGTACTTC
>few|TRBV2|-|TRBJ1-5
CASMGGFNQPQHF
TGTGCCAGCATGGGGGGGTTCAATCAGCCCCAGCATTTT
>few|TRBV19|-|TRBJ1-5
CASSSQASQPQHF
TGTGCCAGTAGTAGCCAGGCCTCCCAGCCCCAGCATTTT
>-|TRBV29-1|TRBD2|TRBJ2-7
CSVVGLAGADYEQYF
TGCAGCGTCGTGGGACTAGCGGGAGCGGACTACGAGCAGTACTTC
>-|TRBV28|TRBD1|TRBJ1-5
CASSPRTGVRGQPQHF
TGTGCCAGCAGTCCTCGGACAGGGGTGAGGGGTCAGCCCCAGCATTTT
>-|TRBV18|-|TRBJ1-4
CASSFNRGEKLFF
TGTGCCAGCTCGTTCAATCGCGGCGAAAAACTGTTTTTT
>-|TRBV3-1/TRBV3-2|-|TRBJ1-3
CASSQDLARYSSGNTIYF
TGTGCCAGCAGCCAAGATCTTGCCAGGTATAGCTCTGGAAACACCATATATTTT
>-|TRBV19|TRBD1|TRBJ2-3
CASRDRGTDTQYF
TGTGCCAGTAGGGACAGGGGGACAGATACGCAGTATTTT
>-|TRBV29-1|-|TRBJ1-1
CSVEYRHGMNTEAFF
TGCAGCGTTGAGTACAGGCACGGAATGAACACTGAAGCTTTCTTT
>once|TRBV30|-|TRBJ2-5
CAWNARQTETQYF
TGTGCCTGGAACGCTCGACAGACAGAGACCCAGTACTTC
>once|TRBV5-1|-|TRBJ1-3
CASSLASNSGNTIYF
TGCGCCAGCAGCTTGGCGAGCAACTCTGGAAACACCATATATTTT
>-|TRBV11-2|-|TRBJ2-4
CASSLGREPAKNIQYF
TGTGCCAGCAGCTTAGGTCGGGAGCCGGCCAAAAACATTCAGTACTTC
>once|TRBV11-2|-|TRBJ2-2
CASSLVEEAWELFF
TGTGCCAGCAGCTTAGTCGAGGAGGCCTGGGAGCTGTTTTTT
>-|TRBV5-8|TRBD2|TRBJ2-1
CASSRAGTSGYNEQFF
TGTGCCAGCAGCCGAGCCGGGACTAGCGGCTACAATGAGCAGTTCTTC
>-|TRBV7-2|-|TRBJ2-3
CASSLTPPISHTDTQYF
TGTGCCAGCAGCTTAACCCCTCCCATAAGCCACACAGATACGCAGTATTTT